What follows is one T cell receptor (beta chain) and its context. The entry originates in a study of shared T cell receptors in the human thymus. Some clones are missing from TCRdb's copy, which holds only in-frame ones; the method was immunoSEQ multiplex PCR. The sample records under 850,000 clones, approximately 90% being singletons. The CDR3 is made up of 14 amino acids. Germline-derived CDR1 and CDR2 are SQVTM and ANQGSEA. V shed 3 bases and J 4 bases; nucleotides not matched to a gene: 3. This sample also appeared in a second study, on human thymus T cells.

The TCR was taken from a boy under two years old with a congenital heart defect. The sample was thymocytes. The rearrangement joins TRBV29-1 to TRBJ2-3, with TRBD1 matching over 11 bases. The CDR3 loop reads CSVDPGQGADTQYF. The CDR3 DNA follows: TGCAGCGTTGATCCGGGACAGGGGGCAGATACGCAGTATTTT.